This T cell receptor beta chain appears in the sequencing data of a study of spatial heterogeneity in lung cancer. About the research overall: The mean occurrence of each unique TCR and UMI combination in raw reads exceeded eight.

Time point noted: sample taken at primary tumor resection. Whole RNA, isolated from tumor, nontumor lung or frozen PBMC, was sequenced without prior sorting. This clonotype was observed a handful of times. The antigen is not known. Whole-study results and caveats: Higher tumor mutation counts went along with higher counts of expanded intratumoral alpha and beta TCRs.

The library protocol tagged each TCR cDNA with a unique molecular identifier. Via MiXCR, TCRdb re-called the 5' RACE reads, giving one row per CDR3 protein. The sample consists of around 100,000 distinct CDR3 sequences, 4.4% of them appearing once. J lost 6 bases, V lost 4 bases, and 18 bases had no gene match. From germline, CDR1 is PRHDT and CDR2 FYEKMQ (reference sequence). The CDR3 sequence is 18 residues long. The chain uses TRBV13 and TRBJ2-3, with TRBD1 matching over 8 bases. The source was lung tumor tissue, collected at surgery. The TCR originated in a male donor with early-stage non-small cell lung cancer. CDR3 amino acids: CASSSASDRGARKDTQYF. Here the CDR3 DNA reads TGTGCCAGCAGCTCCGCCTCCGACAGGGGCGCGCGAAAGGATACGCAGTATTTT.